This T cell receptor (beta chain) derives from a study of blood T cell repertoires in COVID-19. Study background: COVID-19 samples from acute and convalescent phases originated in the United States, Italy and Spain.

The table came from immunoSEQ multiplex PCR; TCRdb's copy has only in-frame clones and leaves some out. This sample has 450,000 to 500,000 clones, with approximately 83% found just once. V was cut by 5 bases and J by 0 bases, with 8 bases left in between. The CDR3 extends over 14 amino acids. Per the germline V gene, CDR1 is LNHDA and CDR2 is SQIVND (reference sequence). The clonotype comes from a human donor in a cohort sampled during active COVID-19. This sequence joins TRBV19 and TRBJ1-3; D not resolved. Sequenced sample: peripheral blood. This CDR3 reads CASSARHSGNTIYF. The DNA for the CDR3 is TGTGCCAGTAGTGCGCGACACTCTGGAAACACCATATATTTT.